Each of the 2 T cell receptor beta chains below was sequenced from the same sample in a study of cytomegalovirus exposure and HLA in healthy donors. Some clones are missing from TCRdb's copy, which holds only in-frame ones; the method was immunoSEQ multiplex PCR. This sample has some 150,000 clones; 85% to 90% occur once, and the top ten carry under 8%. The specimen sequenced was PBMCs. The receptors were sampled from a woman between 25 and 40 years old in good health and CMV-seropositive.

A few counts support this clone. The chain employs TRBV7-9 and TRBJ2-3; 10 bases line up with TRBD1. Germline V gives CDR1 SEHNR, CDR2 FQNEAQ (reference sequence). V was pared by 5 bases and J by 2 bases, with 10 bases of the junction left unmatched. The CDR3 consists of 17 residues. The CDR3 protein is CASSRSYGTGDTDTQYF. CDR3 nucleotide sequence: TGTGCCAGCAGCCGAAGCTACGGGACAGGGGACACAGATACGCAGTATTTT.

The chain links TRBV2 to TRBJ1-4, with TRBD1 identical over 8 bases. V lost 2 bases and J lost 7; bases outside the gene matches: 3. Germline CDR1 is SNHLY and CDR2 is FYNNEI. The CDR3 consists of 14 residues. CDR3 DNA sequence: TGTGCCAGCAGTGAAATCAGGGGGCGTGAAAAACTGTTTTTT. Its protein product is CASSEIRGREKLFF.